This TCR beta chain was identified during a study of shared clonotypes between healthy human individuals. TCRdb keeps only in-frame clones here, not all; method: immunoSEQ multiplex PCR. Of millions of clones detected, 93% appear once; the ten largest clones hold about 1.8%. It was CD45RO-negative cells, positively selected for CCR7, that made up naive CD8 cells, with terminally differentiated effector memory CD45RA+ cells excluded. Germline V gene data show CDR1 as MNHEY and CDR2 as SMNVEV (reference sequence). The CDR3 loop spans 15 amino acids. Trimming removed 7 bases at V and 4 bases at J, with 19 bases between.

Material for sequencing was naive CD8+ T cells from PBMCs. The chain has TRBV27 and TRBJ1-1; D possibly corresponds to TRBD1 (5 bases). The clonotype was recovered from a man between 18 and 35 years old in good health. Some clones in this sample may be carry-over from other donors' samples. CDR3 sequence reads: CASNPQGVWVTEAFF. CDR3 coding DNA: TGTGCCAGCAACCCCCAGGGCGTGTGGGTCACTGAAGCTTTCTTT.